Listed below are T cell receptor beta chains from one sample, sequenced in a study of blood T cell repertoires in COVID-19. Method: immunoSEQ multiplex PCR; TCRdb's copy keeps in-frame clones and lacks some. The sample shows hundreds of thousands of clones, approximately 90% of them seen only once. Sequenced sample: PBMCs or T cells enriched from blood (not recorded which). These receptors originate from a man younger than 40 who had recovered from COVID-19. CDR3s include the opening cysteine and the closing phenylalanine or tryptophan. The D gene is left open where the match is weak. Clone size is shown for a subset of rows, as once, few, many or a class of expanded clone.

DNA: TGTGCCAGCTCATCTCAGGGACAGGGGTACGAGCAGTACTTC; CDR3: CASSSQGQGYEQYF; size: NA; V: TRBV18; D: TRBD1; J: TRBJ2-7
DNA: TGTGCCAGCAGTTTCCGGGACACCGGCTTTTTCTACGAGCAGTACTTC; CDR3: CASSFRDTGFFYEQYF; size: NA; V: TRBV28; D: NA; J: TRBJ2-7
DNA: TGCGCCAGCAGCTTGGGGGGACACAGCGGGGAGCTGTTTTTT; CDR3: CASSLGGHSGELFF; size: NA; V: TRBV5-1; D: NA; J: TRBJ2-2
DNA: TGTGCCAGCAGCTTAGAGGGGACAGGGTCGTACGAGCAGTACTTC; CDR3: CASSLEGTGSYEQYF; size: NA; V: TRBV11-3; D: TRBD1; J: TRBJ2-7
DNA: TGTGCCAGCAGCCAATTGGCCTCTCCCGGACTAGCGGGAGGTGATGAGCAGTTCTTC; CDR3: CASSQLASPGLAGGDEQFF; size: NA; V: TRBV14; D: TRBD2; J: TRBJ2-1
DNA: TGTGCCAGCAGACAGGGGAGCTACGAGCAGTACTTC; CDR3: CASRQGSYEQYF; size: NA; V: TRBV7-2; D: TRBD1; J: TRBJ2-7
DNA: TGTGCCAGCAGTTTAGGCGGTGATGGCTACACCTTC; CDR3: CASSLGGDGYTF; size: NA; V: TRBV12-3/TRBV12-4; D: NA; J: TRBJ1-2
DNA: TGCGCCAGCAGCCAAGATCAACCTTTTAGCTCCTACGAGCAGTACTTC; CDR3: CASSQDQPFSSYEQYF; size: NA; V: TRBV4-1; D: NA; J: TRBJ2-7
DNA: TGTGCCAGCATGGACAGGGGGCAGGGTCAGCCCCAGCATTTT; CDR3: CASMDRGQGQPQHF; size: few; V: TRBV6-5; D: TRBD1; J: TRBJ1-5
DNA: TGTGCCAGCAGCCAGGGTCGGGGATGGGCCTACGAGCAGTACTTC; CDR3: CASSQGRGWAYEQYF; size: once; V: TRBV14; D: NA; J: TRBJ2-7
DNA: TGTGCCAGCACCTCCTTAGGGGGAATCTATCAGCCCCAGCATTTT; CDR3: CASTSLGGIYQPQHF; size: NA; V: TRBV2; D: NA; J: TRBJ1-5
DNA: TGTGCCAGTAGTATCGAGGCCGGGGAGACCCAGTACTTC; CDR3: CASSIEAGETQYF; size: NA; V: TRBV19; D: NA; J: TRBJ2-5
DNA: TGTGCCAGCTCACCTCGAGGGGGCAGGGCCACAGATACGCAGTATTTT; CDR3: CASSPRGGRATDTQYF; size: NA; V: TRBV18; D: TRBD1; J: TRBJ2-3
DNA: TGTGCCAGCAGCTCACTTTCCGGGAGGGGGACCCAGTACTTC; CDR3: CASSSLSGRGTQYF; size: NA; V: TRBV11-2; D: TRBD2; J: TRBJ2-5
DNA: TGTGCCAGCAGTTTAGGGCAGAACACTGAAGCTTTCTTT; CDR3: CASSLGQNTEAFF; size: few; V: TRBV27; D: NA; J: TRBJ1-1
DNA: TGTGCCAGCAGCCCTCCGACAGGGAGGCCTCTCCACGAGCAGTACTTC; CDR3: CASSPPTGRPLHEQYF; size: NA; V: TRBV6-2/TRBV6-3; D: NA; J: TRBJ2-7
DNA: TGTGCCAGCATGCGGGAGGGCCTCTACGAGCAGTACTTC; CDR3: CASMREGLYEQYF; size: NA; V: TRBV6-5; D: TRBD2; J: TRBJ2-7
DNA: TGTGCCAGCTCCCCCGGACAGGGGGTGGGGGAGCAGTACTTC; CDR3: CASSPGQGVGEQYF; size: NA; V: TRBV27; D: TRBD1; J: TRBJ2-7
DNA: TGCGCCAGCAGCTTTGGGGACAGGGCGAGGGAGCAGTACTTC; CDR3: CASSFGDRAREQYF; size: NA; V: TRBV5-1; D: TRBD1; J: TRBJ2-7
DNA: TGTGCCAGCAGGACTAGGCGGTACACTGAAGCTTTCTTT; CDR3: CASRTRRYTEAFF; size: NA; V: TRBV7-2; D: NA; J: TRBJ1-1
DNA: TGTGCCAGCAGCTTGGTGCCAGCGGGCTCCTACGAGCAGTACTTC; CDR3: CASSLVPAGSYEQYF; size: NA; V: TRBV5-4; D: NA; J: TRBJ2-7
DNA: TGTGCCAGCCCCTTCCGGGCCAGGGTTTATCAGCCCCAGCATTTT; CDR3: CASPFRARVYQPQHF; size: NA; V: TRBV6-5; D: NA; J: TRBJ1-5
DNA: TGTGCCAGCAGCTTGGACAGAATTAGCAATCAGCCCCAGCATTTT; CDR3: CASSLDRISNQPQHF; size: NA; V: TRBV5-8; D: NA; J: TRBJ1-5
DNA: TGTGCCAGCTCACTTAATGGGCCCAGACAGCCCCAGCATTTT; CDR3: CASSLNGPRQPQHF; size: NA; V: TRBV18; D: NA; J: TRBJ1-5
DNA: TGCGCCAGCAGCGAACTCAGAAGGGGGGAGACCCAGTACTTC; CDR3: CASSELRRGETQYF; size: NA; V: TRBV5-1; D: NA; J: TRBJ2-5
DNA: TGTGCCAGCAGTTTACGTGTTAATGAAAAACTGTTTTTT; CDR3: CASSLRVNEKLFF; size: once; V: TRBV12-3/TRBV12-4; D: NA; J: TRBJ1-4
DNA: TGTGCCAGCAGCCCTACAGGGAGGGCTAATGAAAAACTGTTTTTT; CDR3: CASSPTGRANEKLFF; size: NA; V: TRBV7-6; D: NA; J: TRBJ1-4
DNA: TGTGCCAGCAGACAAAGCTTAGGCGGGGGGACCTCCAACCCACACAATGAGCAGTTCTTC; CDR3: CASRQSLGGGTSNPHNEQFF; size: NA; V: TRBV27; D: TRBD2; J: TRBJ2-1
DNA: TGTGCCAGTTCGGACAGGGGACAGTCACCCCTCCACTTT; CDR3: CASSDRGQSPLHF; size: few; V: TRBV19; D: TRBD1; J: TRBJ1-6
DNA: TGCGCCAGCAGCTCTAGTGGGGCCACTGAAGCTTTCTTT; CDR3: CASSSSGATEAFF; size: NA; V: TRBV5-1; D: NA; J: TRBJ1-1
DNA: TGTGCCAGCAGCTTAGTGGCTAGCGGGGGCCCTAGTTTAGATACGCAGTATTTT; CDR3: CASSLVASGGPSLDTQYF; size: NA; V: TRBV7-8; D: TRBD2; J: TRBJ2-3
DNA: TGTGCCAGCAGATCGGCAGGGGGGTACGAGCAGTACTTC; CDR3: CASRSAGGYEQYF; size: NA; V: TRBV6-5; D: NA; J: TRBJ2-7
DNA: TGTGCCAGCAGTCGCGACAACAGTTGGGGCACAGATACGCAGTATTTT; CDR3: CASSRDNSWGTDTQYF; size: NA; V: TRBV27; D: NA; J: TRBJ2-3
DNA: TGTGCCAGCAGCTTGGACAGTGGAAGTTCACCCCTCCACTTT; CDR3: CASSLDSGSSPLHF; size: NA; V: TRBV9; D: NA; J: TRBJ1-6
DNA: TGTGCCAGCAGTCCAGGGACAGGGGGCGCGACTGAAGCTTTCTTT; CDR3: CASSPGTGGATEAFF; size: NA; V: TRBV27; D: TRBD1; J: TRBJ1-1
DNA: TGTGCCAGCAGCGGAGGGCAGGGTGGAAATCAGCCCCAGCATTTT; CDR3: CASSGGQGGNQPQHF; size: NA; V: TRBV7-9; D: NA; J: TRBJ1-5
DNA: TGCGCCAGCCTGGGACATAACACCGGGGAGCTGTTTTTT; CDR3: CASLGHNTGELFF; size: NA; V: TRBV5-1; D: NA; J: TRBJ2-2
DNA: TGTGCCAGCAGTTCATCAGGGTATTGGACTGAAGCTTTCTTT; CDR3: CASSSSGYWTEAFF; size: NA; V: TRBV28; D: NA; J: TRBJ1-1
DNA: TGTGCCAGCAGTTTACGAACAGCCTACGAGCAGTACTTC; CDR3: CASSLRTAYEQYF; size: NA; V: TRBV27; D: NA; J: TRBJ2-7
DNA: TGTGCCAGCAGCTTGAGATCTCCCGGACAGACCTACGAGCAGTACTTC; CDR3: CASSLRSPGQTYEQYF; size: NA; V: TRBV13; D: NA; J: TRBJ2-7
DNA: TGTGCCAGCAGCGTAGATGGGACAGGCTATGGCTACACCTTC; CDR3: CASSVDGTGYGYTF; size: NA; V: TRBV9; D: TRBD1; J: TRBJ1-2
DNA: TGTGCCATCAGTGAGGGTAGAAGCCACTCTGGAAACACCATATATTTT; CDR3: CAISEGRSHSGNTIYF; size: NA; V: TRBV10-3; D: NA; J: TRBJ1-3
DNA: TGTGCCAGCAGCGCCCGACAGGGGATAGCCAAAAACATTCAGTACTTC; CDR3: CASSARQGIAKNIQYF; size: NA; V: TRBV7-2; D: TRBD1; J: TRBJ2-4
DNA: TGTGCCAGCAGCAAAGACTCGACTAGCGGGATCTACGAGCAGTACTTC; CDR3: CASSKDSTSGIYEQYF; size: NA; V: TRBV21-1; D: NA; J: TRBJ2-7
DNA: TGTGCCAGCAGGGGTGACAGGGGCAGCGAGCAGTACTTC; CDR3: CASRGDRGSEQYF; size: NA; V: TRBV2; D: TRBD1; J: TRBJ2-7
DNA: TGTGCCACCAGTGACCGGGACAGGGGCTATGGCTACACCTTC; CDR3: CATSDRDRGYGYTF; size: NA; V: TRBV24-1; D: TRBD1; J: TRBJ1-2
DNA: TGTGCTAGCAGCCCGGGACAGGGGACCTACGAGCAGTACTTC; CDR3: CASSPGQGTYEQYF; size: NA; V: TRBV7-7; D: TRBD1; J: TRBJ2-7
DNA: TGTGCCAGCAGCTCGGGGACTAGCTTTTACACAGATACGCAGTATTTT; CDR3: CASSSGTSFYTDTQYF; size: NA; V: TRBV11-3; D: TRBD2; J: TRBJ2-3
DNA: TGCAGCGTGGCCCGGGACAGGGTGACTGAAGCTTTCTTT; CDR3: CSVARDRVTEAFF; size: NA; V: TRBV29-1; D: TRBD1; J: TRBJ1-1